These T cell receptor beta chains were read from a single sample in a study of cytomegalovirus exposure and HLA in healthy donors. Profiling relied on immunoSEQ multiplex PCR, and the TCRdb table lists in-frame clones only, not all of them. This table holds 150,000 to 160,000 clones, about 86% found once. The sequenced sample was PBMCs. These receptor sequences come from a human donor in good health. Both conserved end residues are part of each CDR3. A D gene is named only where the DNA matches it firmly. Clone sizes are given selectively: once, few, many, or a class where the clone is expanded.

D gene: NA
clone size: NA
V gene: TRBV11-2
CDR3 protein: CASSLDRRGFQETQYF

D gene: NA
clone size: NA
V gene: TRBV2
CDR3 protein: CASRETVNTDTQYF

D gene: NA
clone size: NA
V gene: TRBV29-1
CDR3 protein: CSVFGHPSGPDYEQYF

D gene: TRBD1
clone size: NA
V gene: TRBV7-2
CDR3 protein: CASSLGGQTNQPQHF

D gene: NA
clone size: few
V gene: TRBV5-1
CDR3 protein: CASNPDGILRGYTF

D gene: NA
clone size: NA
V gene: TRBV5-1
CDR3 protein: CASSPGLIYEQYF

D gene: NA
clone size: NA
V gene: TRBV7-2
CDR3 protein: CASSSFRWTGQFF

D gene: TRBD2
clone size: NA
V gene: TRBV5-1
CDR3 protein: CASSLALAGGEQFF

D gene: TRBD1
clone size: once
V gene: TRBV5-1
CDR3 protein: CASSSDRAKGEQYF

D gene: NA
clone size: NA
V gene: TRBV10-3
CDR3 protein: CATGDGDNEKLFF

D gene: TRBD1
clone size: NA
V gene: TRBV28
CDR3 protein: CASSPGTADEKLFF

D gene: NA
clone size: NA
V gene: TRBV5-1
CDR3 protein: CASSLASGRKTDNEQFF

D gene: TRBD2
clone size: NA
V gene: TRBV6-6
CDR3 protein: CASSVGTSGYEQYF

D gene: NA
clone size: NA
V gene: TRBV19
CDR3 protein: CASSIKAGAGHEQFF

D gene: TRBD1
clone size: NA
V gene: TRBV6-6
CDR3 protein: CASSSTGQGSYEQYF

D gene: TRBD1
clone size: NA
V gene: TRBV7-2
CDR3 protein: CASSSRQGIETQYF

D gene: TRBD1
clone size: NA
V gene: TRBV27
CDR3 protein: CASRQTTGTEQFF

D gene: TRBD2
clone size: NA
V gene: TRBV9
CDR3 protein: CASSVYPAGAADTQYF

D gene: NA
clone size: NA
V gene: TRBV7-9
CDR3 protein: CASSLSSWRGEAFF

D gene: NA
clone size: NA
V gene: TRBV28
CDR3 protein: CASTRLGGTGNTIYF

D gene: TRBD2
clone size: NA
V gene: TRBV10-3
CDR3 protein: CAIRAGTSSYEQYF

D gene: TRBD1
clone size: NA
V gene: TRBV5-1
CDR3 protein: CASSAGTGGPQYF

D gene: TRBD1
clone size: NA
V gene: TRBV7-9
CDR3 protein: CASSTAGGVNTEAFF

D gene: TRBD1
clone size: NA
V gene: TRBV18
CDR3 protein: CASSPLTQGRHNYGYTF

D gene: NA
clone size: NA
V gene: TRBV5-4
CDR3 protein: CASSGSRDNLAKNIQYF

D gene: TRBD1
clone size: NA
V gene: TRBV30
CDR3 protein: CAWSEDRGFYGYTF

D gene: NA
clone size: NA
V gene: TRBV6-5
CDR3 protein: CASSYSSSGANVLTF

D gene: TRBD2
clone size: NA
V gene: TRBV7-9
CDR3 protein: CASSNSGRRVTGELFF

D gene: TRBD1
clone size: NA
V gene: TRBV6-6
CDR3 protein: CASRPLTGPNEQFF

D gene: NA
clone size: NA
V gene: TRBV6-5
CDR3 protein: CASSYLQGRSEAFF

D gene: NA
clone size: NA
V gene: TRBV20-1
CDR3 protein: CSARQGYVAFF

D gene: TRBD2
clone size: NA
V gene: TRBV27
CDR3 protein: CASSFYSGSRYEQYF

D gene: NA
clone size: NA
V gene: TRBV18
CDR3 protein: CASSRSLEETQYF

D gene: NA
clone size: NA
V gene: TRBV6-6
CDR3 protein: CASNPSGAGYTF

D gene: NA
clone size: NA
V gene: TRBV29-1
CDR3 protein: CSVRGSSETQYF

D gene: NA
clone size: NA
V gene: TRBV29-1
CDR3 protein: CSVRRDGNTEAFF

D gene: NA
clone size: NA
V gene: TRBV4-2
CDR3 protein: CASSQGSGAYEQYF

D gene: TRBD2
clone size: few
V gene: TRBV6-1
CDR3 protein: CASSESGGYNEQFF

D gene: NA
clone size: few
V gene: TRBV18
CDR3 protein: CASSRQDSNQPQHF

D gene: NA
clone size: NA
V gene: TRBV7-2
CDR3 protein: CASSLAGSSYEQYF

D gene: NA
clone size: NA
V gene: TRBV6-5
CDR3 protein: CASSRGSSYEQYF

D gene: NA
clone size: NA
V gene: TRBV11-2
CDR3 protein: CASSPGVLDTQYF

D gene: NA
clone size: NA
V gene: TRBV6-5
CDR3 protein: CASSRTGTIYGYTF

D gene: TRBD1
clone size: NA
V gene: TRBV11-2
CDR3 protein: CASSPGTGINYGYTF

D gene: TRBD2
clone size: NA
V gene: TRBV6-6
CDR3 protein: CASSLNSGGTYNEQFF

D gene: TRBD2
clone size: NA
V gene: TRBV28
CDR3 protein: CASSGSLAGGHEQYF

D gene: TRBD1
clone size: NA
V gene: TRBV6-6
CDR3 protein: CASSDRENYEQYF

D gene: NA
clone size: NA
V gene: TRBV9
CDR3 protein: CASSPSTDTQYF